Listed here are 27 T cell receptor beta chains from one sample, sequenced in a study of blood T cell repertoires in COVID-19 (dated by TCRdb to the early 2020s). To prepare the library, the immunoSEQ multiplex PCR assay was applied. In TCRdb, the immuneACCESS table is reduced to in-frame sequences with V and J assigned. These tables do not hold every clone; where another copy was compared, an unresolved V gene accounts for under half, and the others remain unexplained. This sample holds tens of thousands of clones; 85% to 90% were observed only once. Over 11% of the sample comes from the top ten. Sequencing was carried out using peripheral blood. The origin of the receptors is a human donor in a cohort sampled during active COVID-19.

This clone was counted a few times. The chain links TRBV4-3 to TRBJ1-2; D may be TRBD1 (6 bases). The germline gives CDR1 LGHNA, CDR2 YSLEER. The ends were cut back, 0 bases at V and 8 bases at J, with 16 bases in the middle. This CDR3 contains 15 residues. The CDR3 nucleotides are TGCGCCAGCAGCCAAGATCCCAGACAGGTGGGAGGCTACACCTTC. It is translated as CASSQDPRQVGGYTF.

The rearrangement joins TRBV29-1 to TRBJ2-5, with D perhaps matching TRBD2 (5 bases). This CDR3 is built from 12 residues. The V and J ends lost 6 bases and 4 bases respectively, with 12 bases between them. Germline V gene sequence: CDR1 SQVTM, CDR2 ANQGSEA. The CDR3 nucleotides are TGCAGCGTCGAACTAGGAGGAGAGACCCAGTACTTC. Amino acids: CSVELGGETQYF.

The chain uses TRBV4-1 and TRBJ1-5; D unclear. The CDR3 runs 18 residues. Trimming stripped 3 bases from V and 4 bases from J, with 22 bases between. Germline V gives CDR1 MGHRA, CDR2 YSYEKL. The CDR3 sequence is CASSQEPESVGRNQPQHF. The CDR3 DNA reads TGCGCCAGCAGCCAGGAGCCCGAATCAGTAGGGAGGAATCAGCCCCAGCATTTT.

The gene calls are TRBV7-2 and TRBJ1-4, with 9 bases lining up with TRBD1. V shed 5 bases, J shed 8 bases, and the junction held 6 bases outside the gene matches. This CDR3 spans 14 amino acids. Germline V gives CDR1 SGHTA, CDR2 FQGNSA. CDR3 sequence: CASSTRQGGEKLFF. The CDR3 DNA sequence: TGTGCCAGCAGCACGAGACAGGGGGGGGAAAAACTGTTTTTT.

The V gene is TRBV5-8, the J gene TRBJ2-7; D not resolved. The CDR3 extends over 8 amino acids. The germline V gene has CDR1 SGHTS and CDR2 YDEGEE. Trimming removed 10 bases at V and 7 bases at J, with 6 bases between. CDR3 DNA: TGTGCCTCCTTTGAGCAGTACTTC. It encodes CASFEQYF.

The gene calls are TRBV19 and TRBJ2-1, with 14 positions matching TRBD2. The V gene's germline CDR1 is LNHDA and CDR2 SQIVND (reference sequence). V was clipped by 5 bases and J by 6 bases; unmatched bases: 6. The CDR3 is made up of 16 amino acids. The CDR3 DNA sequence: TGTGCCAGTAGTCCGGGACTAGCGGGGGACCCCAATGAGCAGTTCTTC. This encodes CASSPGLAGDPNEQFF.

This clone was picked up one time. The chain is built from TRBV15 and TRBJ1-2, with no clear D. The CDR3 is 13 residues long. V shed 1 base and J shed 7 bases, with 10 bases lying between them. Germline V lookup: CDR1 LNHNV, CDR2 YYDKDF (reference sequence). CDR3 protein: CATSRGGQVGYTF. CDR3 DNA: TGTGCCACCAGCAGAGGAGGGCAGGTTGGCTACACCTTC.

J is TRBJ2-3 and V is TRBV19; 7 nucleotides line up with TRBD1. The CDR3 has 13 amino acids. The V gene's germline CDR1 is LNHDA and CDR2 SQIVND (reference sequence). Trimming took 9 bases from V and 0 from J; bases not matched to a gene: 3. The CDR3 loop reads CARKTGSTDTQYF. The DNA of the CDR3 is TGTGCCAGAAAGACAGGGAGCACAGATACGCAGTATTTT.

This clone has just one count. The CDR3 loop reads CASSPGDRGLGETQYF. The CDR3, as DNA: TGCGCCAGCAGCCCCGGGGACAGGGGGCTTGGGGAGACCCAGTACTTC. The chain is built from TRBV5-1 and TRBJ2-5; 12 bases fit TRBD1. Germline assignment: CDR1 SGHRS and CDR2 YFSETQ. With 4 bases clipped from V and 5 bases from J, the junction kept 9 bases outside the gene matches. CDR3 length: 16 residues.

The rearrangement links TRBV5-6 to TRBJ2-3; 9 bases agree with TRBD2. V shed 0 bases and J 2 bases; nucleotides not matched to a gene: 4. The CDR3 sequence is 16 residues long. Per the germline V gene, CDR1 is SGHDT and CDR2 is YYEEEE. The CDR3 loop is CASSLAASGDTDTQYF. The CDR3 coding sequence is TGTGCCAGCAGCTTGGCCGCTAGCGGGGACACAGATACGCAGTATTTT.

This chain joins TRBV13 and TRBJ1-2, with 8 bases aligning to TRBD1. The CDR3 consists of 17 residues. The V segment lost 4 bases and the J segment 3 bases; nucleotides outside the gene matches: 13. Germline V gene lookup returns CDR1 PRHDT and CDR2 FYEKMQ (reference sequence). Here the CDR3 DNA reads TGTGCCAGCAGCTCCCCGACAGGGGCCGCCGACGACTATGGCTACACCTTC. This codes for CASSSPTGAADDYGYTF.

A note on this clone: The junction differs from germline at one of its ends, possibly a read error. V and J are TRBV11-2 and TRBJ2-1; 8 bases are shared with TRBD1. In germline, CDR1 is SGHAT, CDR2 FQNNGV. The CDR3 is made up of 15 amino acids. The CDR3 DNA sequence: TGTACCAGCAGCTTAGTGGACAGGGCCGGTGGTGAGCAGTTCTTC. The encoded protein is CTSSLVDRAGGEQFF.

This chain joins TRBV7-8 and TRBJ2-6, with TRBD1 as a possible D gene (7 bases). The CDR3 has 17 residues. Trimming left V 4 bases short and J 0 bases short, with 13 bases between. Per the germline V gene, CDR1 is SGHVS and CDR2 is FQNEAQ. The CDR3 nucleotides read TGTGCCAGCAGCTACGGAGGGGGCAGCTCTGGGGCCAACGTCCTGACTTTC. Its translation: CASSYGGGSSGANVLTF. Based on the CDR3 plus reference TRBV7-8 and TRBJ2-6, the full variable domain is GAGVSQSPRYKVAKRGQDVALRCDPISGHVSLFWYQQALGQGPEFLTYFQNEAQLDKSGLPSDRFFAERPEGSVSTLKIQRTQQEDSAVYLCASSYGGGSSGANVLTFGAGSRLTVL.

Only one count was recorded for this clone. CDR3 DNA: TGTGCCAGCAGTCTACAGGGTAGCACAGATACGCAGTATTTT. Protein product: CASSLQGSTDTQYF. V gene TRBV6-2 or TRBV6-3 combines with J gene TRBJ2-3; D may be TRBD1 (6 bases). V lost 5 bases and J 0 bases, leaving 9 bases between the germline ends. In germline, CDR1 is MNHEY, CDR2 SVGEGT. The CDR3 has 14 amino acids.

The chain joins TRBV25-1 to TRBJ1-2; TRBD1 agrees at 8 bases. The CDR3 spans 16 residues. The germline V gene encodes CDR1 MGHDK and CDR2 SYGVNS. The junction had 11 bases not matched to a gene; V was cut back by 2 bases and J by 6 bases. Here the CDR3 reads CASSEPRQGTMDGYTF. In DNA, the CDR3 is TGTGCCAGCAGTGAACCCCGACAGGGGACCATGGATGGCTACACCTTC.

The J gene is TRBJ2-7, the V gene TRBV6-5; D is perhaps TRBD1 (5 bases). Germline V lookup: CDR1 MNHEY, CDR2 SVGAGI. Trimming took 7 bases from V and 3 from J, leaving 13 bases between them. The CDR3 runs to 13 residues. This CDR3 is CASTSPTGYEQYF. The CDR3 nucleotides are TGTGCCAGCACCTCCCCCACAGGCTACGAGCAGTACTTC.

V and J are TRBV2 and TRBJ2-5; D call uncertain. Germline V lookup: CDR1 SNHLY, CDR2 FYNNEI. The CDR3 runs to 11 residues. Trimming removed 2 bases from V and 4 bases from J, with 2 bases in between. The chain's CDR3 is CASSERETQYF. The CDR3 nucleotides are TGTGCCAGCAGTGAACGAGAGACCCAGTACTTC.

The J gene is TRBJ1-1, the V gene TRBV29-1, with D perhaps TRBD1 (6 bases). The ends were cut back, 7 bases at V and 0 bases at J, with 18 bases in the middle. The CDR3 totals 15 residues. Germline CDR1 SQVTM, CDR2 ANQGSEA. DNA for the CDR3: TGCAGCGCCGGGGCCAGGGGTCCGCTGAACACTGAAGCTTTCTTT. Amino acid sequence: CSAGARGPLNTEAFF.

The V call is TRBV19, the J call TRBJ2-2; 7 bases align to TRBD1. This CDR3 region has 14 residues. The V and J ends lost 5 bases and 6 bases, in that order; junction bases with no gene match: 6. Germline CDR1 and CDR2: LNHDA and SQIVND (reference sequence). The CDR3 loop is CASSDRVGAGELFF. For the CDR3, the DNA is TGTGCCAGTAGTGACAGGGTGGGAGCCGGGGAGCTGTTTTTT.

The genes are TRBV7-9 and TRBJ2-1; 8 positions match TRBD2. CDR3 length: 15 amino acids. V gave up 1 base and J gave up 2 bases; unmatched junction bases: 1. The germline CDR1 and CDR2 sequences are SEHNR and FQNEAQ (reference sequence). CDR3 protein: CASSLVGGAYNEQFF. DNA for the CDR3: TGTGCCAGCAGCTTAGTCGGGGGGGCCTACAATGAGCAGTTCTTC.

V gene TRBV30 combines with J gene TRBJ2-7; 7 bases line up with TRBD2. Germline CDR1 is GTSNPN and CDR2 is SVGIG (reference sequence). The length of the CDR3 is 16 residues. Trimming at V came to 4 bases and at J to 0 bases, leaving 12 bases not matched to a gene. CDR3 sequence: CAWTVGGGLSSYEQYF. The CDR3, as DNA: TGTGCCTGGACGGTCGGCGGGGGTCTGAGCTCCTACGAGCAGTACTTC.

CDR3 loop: CASSLGTGVTYEQYF. CDR3 DNA sequence: TGCGCCAGCAGCTTGGGAACAGGGGTGACCTACGAGCAGTACTTC. The chain is built from TRBV5-1 and TRBJ2-7; 7 nucleotides agree with TRBD1. Per the germline V gene, CDR1 is SGHRS and CDR2 is YFSETQ. The CDR3 length is 15 residues. Germline trimming cut 0 bases from V and 2 bases from J; bases unmatched to any gene: 5.

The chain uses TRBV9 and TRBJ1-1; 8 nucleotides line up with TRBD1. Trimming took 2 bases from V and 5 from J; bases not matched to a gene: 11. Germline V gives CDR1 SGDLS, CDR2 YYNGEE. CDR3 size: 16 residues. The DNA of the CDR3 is TGTGCCAGCAGCGTTGGACAGGGTATGCTTACGACTGAAGCTTTCTTT. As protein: CASSVGQGMLTTEAFF.

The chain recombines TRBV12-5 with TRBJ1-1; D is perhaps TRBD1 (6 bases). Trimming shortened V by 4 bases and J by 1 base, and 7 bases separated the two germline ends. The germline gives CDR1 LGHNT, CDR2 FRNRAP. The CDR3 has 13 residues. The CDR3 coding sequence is TGTGCTAGTGGTTCACAGGGGAACACTGAAGCTTTCTTT. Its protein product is CASGSQGNTEAFF.

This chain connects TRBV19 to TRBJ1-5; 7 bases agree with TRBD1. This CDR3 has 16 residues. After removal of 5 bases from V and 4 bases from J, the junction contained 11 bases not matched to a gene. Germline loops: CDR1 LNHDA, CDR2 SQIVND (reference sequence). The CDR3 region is CASSSRQGLGNQPQHF. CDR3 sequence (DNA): TGTGCCAGTAGTTCCCGACAGGGATTAGGAAATCAGCCCCAGCATTTT.

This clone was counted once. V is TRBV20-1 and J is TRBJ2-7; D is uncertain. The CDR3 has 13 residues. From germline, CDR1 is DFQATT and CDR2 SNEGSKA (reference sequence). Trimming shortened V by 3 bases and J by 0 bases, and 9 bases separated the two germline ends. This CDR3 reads CSASPVLSYEQYF. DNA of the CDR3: TGCAGTGCTAGTCCAGTGCTCTCCTACGAGCAGTACTTC.

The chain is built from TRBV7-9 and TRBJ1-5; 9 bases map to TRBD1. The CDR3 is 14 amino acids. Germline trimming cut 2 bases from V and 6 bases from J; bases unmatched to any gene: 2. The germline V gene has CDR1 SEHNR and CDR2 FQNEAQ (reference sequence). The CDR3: CASSLSTGGQPQHF. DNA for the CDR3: TGTGCCAGCAGCTTATCGACAGGGGGTCAGCCCCAGCATTTT.